This T cell receptor (beta chain) was retrieved from a study of cytomegalovirus exposure and HLA in healthy donors. Study-wide findings and caveats: CMV antigen specificity was confirmed in vitro for a few CMV-associated chains. Certain indistinguishable V segments, among them TRBV6-2 and TRBV6-3, were excluded. Productive rates of about 90% or about 30% were seen for most TCR beta V segments in an earlier analysis. Later, TCR association rates were found to vary by HLA locus, highest for DRB1 and lowest for HLA-C.

The CDR3 runs to 13 residues. V was clipped by 5 bases and J by 3 bases; unmatched bases: 3. Per germline, CDR1 MNHNY and CDR2 SVGAGI (reference sequence). Many counts were recorded for this clone. Antigen specificity is unknown. Primers: 60 Vbeta forward and 13 Jbeta reverse. TCRdb keeps only in-frame clones here, not all; method: immunoSEQ multiplex PCR. The sample has about 120,000 clones, less than 85% seen once. The receptor was derived from a woman aged 40 to 49 in good health and CMV-seronegative. Sequenced input: PBMCs. The J gene is TRBJ1-2, the V gene TRBV6-6, with 7 bases lining up with TRBD1. The CDR3 region is CASSTGQDYGYTF. The CDR3 DNA reads as TGTGCCAGCAGTACCGGACAGGACTATGGCTACACCTTC.